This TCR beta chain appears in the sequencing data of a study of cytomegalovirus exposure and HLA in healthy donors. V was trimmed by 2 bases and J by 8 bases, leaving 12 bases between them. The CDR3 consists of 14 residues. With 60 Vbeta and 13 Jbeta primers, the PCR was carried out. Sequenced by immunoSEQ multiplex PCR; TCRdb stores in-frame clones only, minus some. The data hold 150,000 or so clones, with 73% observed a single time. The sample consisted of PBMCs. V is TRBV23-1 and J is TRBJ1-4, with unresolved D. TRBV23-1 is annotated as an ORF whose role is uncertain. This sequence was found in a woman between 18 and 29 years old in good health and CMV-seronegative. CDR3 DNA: TGCGCCAGCAGTCAACAGGCCCTTCGGGAAAAACTGTTTTTT. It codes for CASSQQALREKLFF.